This entry is about one TCR beta chain. The antigen is unknown. This specimen comes from a study of T-cell memory formation after mild COVID-19. Study information: Clustering of TCRs was largely donor specific. General study points: Most CD4+ clones that shrank were in CM and EM, while CD8+ ones turned up in EMRA. Pre-infection memory harbored some responding clones, suggesting cross-reactive memory joined.

UMIs and sample barcodes were carried by the TCR alpha and TCR beta cDNA libraries that 5'RACE produced using constant-segment primers. MiXCR was run by TCRdb on the 5' RACE reads, yielding one entry per CDR3 protein. The sample records roughly 340,000 distinct CDR3 sequences, approximately 15% being singletons. Source material: PBMCs or a T cell subset sorted from them (not recorded which). The clonotype was recovered from a man aged 18 to 35 who had mild COVID-19 (a few samples of this study predate the infection). Cell type and time point are not known.

The CDR3 reads CAINNLTGGGEQYF. As DNA, the CDR3 is TGTGCCATCAATAACCTCACGGGGGGAGGCGAGCAGTACTTC. V gene TRBV10-3 combines with J gene TRBJ2-7, with 7 nucleotides matching TRBD2. V gave up 7 bases and J gave up 6 bases; unmatched junction bases: 12. Germline V lookup: CDR1 ENHRY, CDR2 SYGVKD. This CDR3 has 14 residues.